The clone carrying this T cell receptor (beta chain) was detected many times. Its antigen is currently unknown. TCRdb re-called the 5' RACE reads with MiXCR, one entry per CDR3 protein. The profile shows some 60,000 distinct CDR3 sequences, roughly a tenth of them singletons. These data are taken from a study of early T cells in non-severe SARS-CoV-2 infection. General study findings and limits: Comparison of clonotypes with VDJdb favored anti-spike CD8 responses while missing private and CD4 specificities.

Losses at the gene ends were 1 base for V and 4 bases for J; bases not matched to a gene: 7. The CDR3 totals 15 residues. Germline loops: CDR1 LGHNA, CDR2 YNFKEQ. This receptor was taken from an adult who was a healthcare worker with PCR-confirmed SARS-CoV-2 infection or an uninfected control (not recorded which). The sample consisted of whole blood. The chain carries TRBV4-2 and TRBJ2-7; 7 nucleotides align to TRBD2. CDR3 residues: CASSQVAGDQYEQYF. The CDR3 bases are TGTGCCAGCAGCCAAGTGGCGGGGGACCAATACGAGCAGTACTTC.